This entry lists 21 T cell receptor beta chains sequenced from one sample in a study of identical twins. MiXCR, run by TCRdb on the 5' RACE reads, gives a single entry per CDR3 protein. Of approximately 590,000 distinct CDR3 sequences in the sample, approximately 9.6% were seen once. In addition, the sample was reused for a study of yellow fever vaccine responses in identical twins.

Sequencing was carried out using PBMCs. These receptors were obtained from a woman aged 18-29 years in good health.

The table lists this clonotype with many counts. The J gene is TRBJ2-1, the V gene TRBV4-1; D is possibly TRBD1 or TRBD2 (5 bases each). CDR1 is MGHRA, CDR2 YSYEKL, per germline. V dropped 1 base and J dropped 9 bases, with 13 bases sitting between them. The CDR3 length is 14 residues. CDR3 bases: TGCGCCAGCAGCCAAGTGGGGGAGACGTTTGAGCAGTTCTTC. Translation gives CASSQVGETFEQFF.

This rearrangement joins TRBV20-1 to TRBJ2-7; D gene unclear. The length of the CDR3 is 14 residues. CDR1 is DFQATT and CDR2 is SNEGSKA in the germline V gene (reference sequence). The ends were cut back, 0 bases at V and 3 bases at J, with 12 bases in the middle. CDR3 in amino acids: CSARDFASFYEQYF. The CDR3 coding sequence is TGCAGTGCTAGAGATTTCGCTAGTTTCTACGAGCAGTACTTC.

Many counts were recorded for this clonotype. This chain connects TRBV10-3 to TRBJ2-3, with D possibly TRBD1 on 6 matching bases. This CDR3 is built from 14 residues. The V end was cut by 8 bases, the J end by 0 bases, with 12 bases between. Germline assignment: CDR1 ENHRY and CDR2 SYGVKD. The chain's CDR3 is CAIRQAPSTDTQYF. CDR3 bases: TGTGCCATCCGACAGGCGCCGAGCACAGATACGCAGTATTTT.

This clonotype came up a few times. The chain employs TRBV7-2 and TRBJ2-1, with D possibly being TRBD1 (5 bases). The germline V gene has CDR1 SGHTA and CDR2 FQGNSA. The germline V and J ends were trimmed by 5 bases and 0 bases, with 14 bases remaining between them. The CDR3 extends over 16 amino acids. CDR3 bases: TGTGCCAGCAGCCGGACATCTTTTCTCTCCTACAATGAGCAGTTCTTC. It encodes CASSRTSFLSYNEQFF. Full variable domain (outside the CDR3, taken from reference TRBV7-2 and TRBJ2-1): GAGVSQSPSNKVTEKGKDVELRCDPISGHTALYWYRQSLGQGLEFLIYFQGNSAPDKSGLPSDRFSAERTGGSVSTLTIQRTQQEDSAVYLCASSRTSFLSYNEQFFGPGTRLTVL.

The V and J genes are TRBV12-3 or TRBV12-4 and TRBJ2-3; D is perhaps TRBD2 (5 bases). The CDR3 is made up of 13 amino acids. The CDR3 DNA reads TGTGCGGCGGGTGGGCAGGAGGAAGATACGCAGTATTTT. It encodes CAAGGQEEDTQYF.

The chain links TRBV9 to TRBJ2-3; 9 positions match TRBD2. Germline lookup yields CDR1 SGDLS and CDR2 YYNGEE. The CDR3 totals 15 residues. The ends lost 3 bases at V and 2 bases at J; junction bases unmatched: 4. The CDR3 coding sequence is TGTGCCAGCAGCGCAGCGGGGGGACACACAGATACGCAGTATTTT. The encoded protein is CASSAAGGHTDTQYF.

This clonotype was recorded many times. The chain uses TRBV6-1 and TRBJ2-2; 7 bases fit TRBD1. The CDR3 contains 14 residues. V lost 9 bases to trimming and J lost 5 bases; unmatched junction nucleotides: 9. Germline CDR1 is MNHNS and CDR2 is SASEGT. The CDR3: CASYWDRGTGELFF. CDR3 coding DNA: TGTGCCAGTTATTGGGACAGAGGTACCGGGGAGCTGTTTTTT.

This clonotype has just a few counts. The chain combines TRBV2 with TRBJ2-2; no clear D gene. Per germline, CDR1 SNHLY and CDR2 FYNNEI. The CDR3 length is 11 residues. With 10 bases removed from V and 7 bases from J, the gap between germline ends came to 10 bases. The CDR3, as DNA: TGTGCCATTATTCAGGTCGGGGAGCTGTTTTTT. It yields the protein CAIIQVGELFF. The full variable domain, rest sourced from reference TRBV2 and TRBJ2-2, is EPEVTQTPSHQVTQMGQEVILRCVPISNHLYFYWYRQILGQKVEFLVSFYNNEISEKSEIFDDQFSVERPDGSNFTLKIRSTKLEDSAMYFCAIIQVGELFFGEGSRLTVL.

This clonotype was recorded a few times. In nucleotides, the CDR3 is TGCAGTGCTAGAGAAGGACTAGCGGGAGGGGATGAGCAGTTCTTC. This translates into CSAREGLAGGDEQFF. The chain couples TRBV20-1 to TRBJ2-1; 15 nucleotides agree with TRBD2. Trimming took 0 bases from V and 8 from J; bases not matched to a gene: 2. The CDR3 runs to 15 residues. Germline CDR1 DFQATT, CDR2 SNEGSKA (reference sequence).

This chain links TRBV10-1 with TRBJ2-1; D not resolved. Per the germline V gene, CDR1 is WNHNN and CDR2 is SYGVQD (reference sequence). The CDR3 sequence is 15 residues long. V dropped 0 bases and J dropped 4 bases, with 10 bases sitting between them. This CDR3 reads CASSESGARYNEQFF. The CDR3 DNA is TGCGCCAGCAGTGAGTCAGGAGCCCGTTACAATGAGCAGTTCTTC.

This chain joins TRBV7-8 and TRBJ2-1; weak D call: TRBD2 (5 bases). The V gene's germline CDR1 is SGHVS and CDR2 FQNEAQ. There are 18 residues in the CDR3. V was clipped by 5 bases and J by 0 bases, with 20 bases between them. The CDR3, as DNA: TGTGCCAGCAGCAGAGATTTGCAGGTCGGGGTCTCCTACAATGAGCAGTTCTTC. Amino acids: CASSRDLQVGVSYNEQFF.

This clonotype turned up a few times. The V call is TRBV14, the J call TRBJ2-2; D might be TRBD1 (6 bases). Germline V gene sequence: CDR1 SGHDN, CDR2 FVKESK. Trimming stripped 2 bases from V and 3 bases from J, with 10 bases between. The CDR3 contains 15 residues. CDR3 in DNA: TGTGCCAGCAGCCAACTGGACAGCTACACCGGGGAGCTGTTTTTT. Translated: CASSQLDSYTGELFF.

This clonotype was found many times. The genes are TRBV20-1 and TRBJ2-7; D may be TRBD1 (7 bases). This CDR3 spans 13 amino acids. The ends were cut back, 5 bases at V and 0 bases at J, with 11 bases in the middle. CDR1 is DFQATT, CDR2 SNEGSKA, per germline (reference sequence). This chain's CDR3 is CSARGTASYEQYF. The CDR3 DNA is TGCAGTGCTCGCGGGACAGCCTCCTACGAGCAGTACTTC.

The V call is TRBV6-5, the J call TRBJ2-1; TRBD2 aligns across 8 bases. Germline V gives CDR1 MNHEY, CDR2 SVGAGI. Trimming at V came to 1 base and at J to 7 bases, leaving 6 bases not matched to a gene. The CDR3 is made up of 15 amino acids. This chain's CDR3 is CASSYYGGAGNEQFF. CDR3 sequence (DNA): TGTGCCAGCAGTTACTACGGGGGGGCAGGGAATGAGCAGTTCTTC.

The V gene is TRBV3-1, the J gene TRBJ2-3; D gene ambiguous. The CDR3 loop spans 14 amino acids. Trimming removed 0 bases at V and 6 bases at J, with 10 bases between. Germline CDR1 LGHDT, CDR2 YNNKEL (reference sequence). The CDR3 bases are TGTGCCAGCAGCCAAGATCCAGTGCTCGATACGCAGTATTTT. It translates to CASSQDPVLDTQYF.

This clonotype was counted only a few times. The V and J genes are TRBV5-6 and TRBJ2-3; D is tentatively TRBD1 or TRBD2 (5 bases each). The CDR3 loop spans 16 amino acids. CDR1 is SGHDT, CDR2 YYEEEE, per germline. V lost 4 bases to trimming and J lost 4 bases, with 19 bases between them. In nucleotides, the CDR3 is TGTGCCAGCAGCCTGGGGGTTTCTTTAACGTCAGATACGCAGTATTTT. Its translation is CASSLGVSLTSDTQYF.

This clonotype was counted at least ten times. The rearrangement links TRBV4-1 to TRBJ1-1; D not resolved. This CDR3 region has 12 residues. Trimming removed 1 base at V and 5 bases at J, with 5 bases between. The germline CDR1 and CDR2 sequences are MGHRA and YSYEKL. For the CDR3, the DNA is TGCGCCAGCAGCCAAGTAGGGACTGAAGCTTTCTTT. Translated: CASSQVGTEAFF.

This chain joins TRBV3-1 and TRBJ1-1, with a possible D match to TRBD1 (5 bases). This CDR3 is built from 16 residues. CDR1 and CDR2 from the germline V gene are LGHDT and YNNKEL (reference sequence). Trimming took off 4 bases at V and 0 bases at J, with 15 bases between the two ends. CDR3 nucleotide sequence: TGTGCCAGCAGCCGCAGAGATGGGACGATGAACACTGAAGCTTTCTTT. It translates to CASSRRDGTMNTEAFF.

The J gene is TRBJ1-1, the V gene TRBV20-1, with 8 bases identical to TRBD1. With 5 bases clipped from V and 1 base from J, the junction kept 3 bases outside the gene matches. The CDR3 loop spans 13 amino acids. CDR1 DFQATT and CDR2 SNEGSKA come from the germline V gene (reference sequence). For the CDR3, the DNA is TGCAGTGCTGACAGGGGACAGAACACTGAAGCTTTCTTT. Translating gives CSADRGQNTEAFF.

This clonotype has ten or more counts. This chain links TRBV29-1 with TRBJ2-3, with a weak D call TRBD2 (6 bases). V gave up 3 bases and J gave up 2 bases, with 15 bases separating them. Germline V gives CDR1 SQVTM, CDR2 ANQGSEA. The CDR3 runs 15 residues. The CDR3 bases are TGCAGCGTTGAGGGGGGAGGACTGACCACAGATACGCAGTATTTT. Amino acid sequence: CSVEGGGLTTDTQYF.

This clonotype was seen only a few times. The chain combines TRBV4-1 with TRBJ2-1, with D possibly matching TRBD2 (7 bases). Trimming pared 4 bases from V and 6 bases from J, leaving 13 bases between. The germline V gene encodes CDR1 MGHRA and CDR2 YSYEKL. This CDR3 is 14 amino acids long. CDR3 DNA: TGCGCCAGCAGCCCCGCTGCGGGGGCCAATGAGCAGTTCTTC. The encoded protein is CASSPAAGANEQFF.